This T cell receptor beta chain was identified in a study of metastatic and nonmetastatic thyroid tumors. Study at large: The authors compared repertoires across blood and tumor or nodule tissue from malignant and benign thyroid patients.

There were no patients who had received any treatment before thyroid surgery. Study observations and caveats: Across blood and tumor, TCR beta diversity in malignant thyroid tumors was reportedly significantly higher than in benign nodules.

By its share, this clone is medium-sized. Its antigen remains unidentified. This CDR3 region has 17 residues. Germline V gene data show CDR1 as LGHNA and CDR2 as YNFKEQ. The V and J ends lost 4 bases and 3 bases, in that order; junction bases with no gene match: 8. In the original analysis: A classifier of distant metastasis in papillary thyroid cancer was built from CDR3 differences (across clinicopathological groups). With MiXCR, TCRdb called clones anew from the PCR reads. TCRdb, rather than the study authors, made the V and J calls. Of over 15,000 clones in the sample, roughly 25% were seen once. The chain links TRBV4-2 to TRBJ1-4, with 10 bases fitting TRBD1. The sequence was collected from a female donor with papillary thyroid cancer or a benign thyroid nodule (not recorded which). Some clones in this sample may be carry-over from other donors' samples. Sequenced input: tumor tissue. The CDR3 sequence: CASSPGQGVASNEKLFF. The CDR3 DNA sequence: TGTGCCAGCAGCCCAGGACAGGGGGTGGCGTCTAATGAAAAACTGTTTTTT.